This TCR beta chain was sequenced for a study of glioma-infiltrating T cells after dendritic cell vaccination. General study findings and limits: Estimated pretreatment TIL content predicted outcome after dendritic cell vaccination.

Regarding time point: after dendritic cell vaccination, including at tumor progression/relapse. Profiled with immunoSEQ multiplex PCR; TCRdb holds only in-frame clones, not every one. The sample carries 20,000 to 30,000 clones, 89% recorded once. To note about this clone: The antigen remains undetermined.

Trimming shortened V by 0 bases and J by 15 bases, and 19 bases separated the two germline ends. In germline, CDR1 is SGHTS, CDR2 YDEGEE. The CDR3 runs 14 residues. The chain recombines TRBV5-8 with TRBJ2-4, with a tentative D call TRBD2 (7 bases). The source was blood, collected after dendritic cell vaccination. This TCR was recovered from a human donor with glioblastoma. CDR3: CASSLAGGRAGLYF. CDR3 bases: TGTGCCAGCAGCTTGGCGGGGGGCCGGGCCGGGCTGTACTTC.